One T cell receptor (beta chain) is described in this entry. The data belong to a study of spatial heterogeneity in lung cancer. One entry per CDR3 protein, called by TCRdb with MiXCR from the 5' RACE reads. The data show about 11,000 distinct CDR3 sequences, with around a quarter seen just once and 25% to 35% held by the top ten. The CDR3 consists of 16 residues. Deletions cut 5 bases from V and 2 bases from J, with 18 bases between. Germline CDR1 SGHTA, CDR2 FQGNSA. Time point indicated: sample taken at primary tumor resection. Frozen PBMC, nontumor lung or tumor provided whole RNA, which was sequenced unsorted. Untreated early-stage non-small cell lung cancer patients, 72 in total, were the donors.

The chain employs TRBV7-2 and TRBJ2-5, with D perhaps matching TRBD1 (7 bases). The TCR sequence derives from a female donor with early-stage non-small cell lung cancer. The sample here was PBMCs, taken at surgery. The CDR3 DNA follows: TGTGCCAGCAGCCTCCAGGGGGGCAATTTTCAAGAGACCCAGTACTTC. Translated, it gives CASSLQGGNFQETQYF.